The 12 T cell receptor beta chains given below trace back to one sample, sequenced in a study of T-cell memory formation after mild COVID-19. TCRdb reanalysed the 5' RACE reads using MiXCR and keeps one entry per CDR3 protein. The table has about 170,000 distinct CDR3 sequences, approximately 13% seen once. The sample consisted of PBMCs or a T cell subset sorted from them (not recorded which). These TCRs come from a man younger than 35 who had mild COVID-19 (a few samples of this study predate the infection). Cell type and time point are not known.

This clonotype has at least ten counts. The genes are TRBV7-2 and TRBJ2-4; 8 bases map to TRBD2. CDR3 length: 19 residues. Trimming removed 0 bases from V and 0 bases from J; junction bases left unmatched: 10. Germline V gene lookup returns CDR1 SGHTA and CDR2 FQGNSA. The chain's CDR3 is CASSLALARGVLAKNIQYF. The CDR3 DNA reads as TGTGCCAGCAGCTTAGCCTTGGCGCGGGGGGTACTAGCCAAAAACATTCAGTACTTC. The full variable domain, in which reference TRBV7-2 and TRBJ2-4 provide the parts outside the CDR3, is GAGVSQSPSNKVTEKGKDVELRCDPISGHTALYWYRQSLGQGLEFLIYFQGNSAPDKSGLPSDRFSAERTGGSVSTLTIQRTQQEDSAVYLCASSLALARGVLAKNIQYFGAGTRLSVL.

This clonotype was found a few times. This chain links TRBV6-5 with TRBJ1-1; TRBD1 matches 7 bases. J gave up 7 bases and V 6 bases, and 5 bases lay outside the gene matches. Germline V gives CDR1 MNHEY, CDR2 SVGAGI. This CDR3 has 12 residues. Here the CDR3 DNA reads TGTGCCAGCAGCCGAGACAGGGATGAAGCTTTCTTT. This gives the protein CASSRDRDEAFF.

This clonotype was recorded a few times. The chain links TRBV12-3 or TRBV12-4 to TRBJ2-1, with D possibly being TRBD2 (7 bases). Trimming removed 6 bases at V and 0 bases at J, with 18 bases between. The CDR3 is 17 amino acids. The DNA for the CDR3 is TGTGCCAGCAGCCCTAAAGGGGGGGGCCTCTCCTACAATGAGCAGTTCTTC. Its protein is CASSPKGGGLSYNEQFF.

This clonotype came up a few times. The chain combines TRBV24-1 with TRBJ2-3; D might be TRBD1 or TRBD2, each matching 5 bases. This CDR3 is 16 amino acids long. Germline V gene data show CDR1 as KGHDR and CDR2 as SFDVKD. The V gene lost 3 bases and the J gene lost 2 bases, with 14 bases spanning the gap. The CDR3 loop reads CATSDTGRGDTDTQYF. Here the CDR3 DNA reads TGTGCCACCAGTGATACAGGACGGGGCGACACAGATACGCAGTATTTT.

This clonotype turned up a few times. The rearrangement links TRBV6-2 or TRBV6-3 to TRBJ2-7; D is uncertain. The CDR3 loop spans 14 amino acids. Germline V CDR1 and CDR2: MNHEY, SVGEGT. Trimming removed 11 bases from V and 1 base from J, with 18 bases in between. CDR3 amino acids: CACARATDSYEQYF. DNA of the CDR3: TGTGCCTGCGCCCGGGCCACCGATTCCTACGAGCAGTACTTC.

The V call is TRBV2, the J call TRBJ2-2; tentatively, D is TRBD1 (5 bases). Germline V gives CDR1 SNHLY, CDR2 FYNNEI. The CDR3 consists of 13 residues. Deletions cut 7 bases from V and 5 bases from J, with 11 bases between. The CDR3 nucleotides read TGTGCCAGCAATGGACAATCAACCGGGGAGCTGTTTTTT. Amino acid sequence: CASNGQSTGELFF.

This clonotype was detected many times. The rearrangement links TRBV12-3 or TRBV12-4 to TRBJ1-5, with a possible D match to TRBD1 (6 bases). The CDR3 runs to 14 residues. V was shortened by 3 bases and J by 5 bases, with 11 bases between the two germline ends. CDR3: CASSFRGADQPQHF. The CDR3 region has the DNA TGTGCCAGCAGTTTTCGGGGGGCGGATCAGCCCCAGCATTTT.

The chain joins TRBV27 to TRBJ1-2; the D gene is possibly TRBD1 (6 bases). V lost 2 bases, J lost 4 bases, and 11 bases lay in between. Germline V lookup: CDR1 MNHEY, CDR2 SMNVEV (reference sequence). The CDR3 sequence is 14 residues long. DNA for the CDR3: TGTGCCAGCAGTTTAGTAGGCAGGGGCTATGGCTACACCTTC. Translation: CASSLVGRGYGYTF.

The V gene is TRBV7-3, the J gene TRBJ2-3; TRBD2 matches at 14 bases. The J segment lost 5 bases and the V segment lost 5 bases, leaving 9 bases of the junction unmatched. In germline, CDR1 is SGHTA, CDR2 FQGTGA. The CDR3 loop spans 17 amino acids. CDR3 in DNA: TGTGCCAGCAGCCTAGGGACTAGCGGGGGCCTGGGAGATACGCAGTATTTT. Translating gives CASSLGTSGGLGDTQYF.

The sample holds a few counts of this clonotype. The chain recombines TRBV7-2 with TRBJ1-2; a weak D match, TRBD1 (5 bases). The CDR3 runs to 12 residues. The V end lost 7 bases, the J end lost 8 bases, and 14 bases lay between the germline ends. In germline, CDR1 is SGHTA, CDR2 FQGNSA. The CDR3 region has the DNA TGTGCCAGCACGATATACGGGGGAGGCTACACCTTC. Its translation: CASTIYGGGYTF.

The chain joins TRBV20-1 to TRBJ1-5; tentative D call: TRBD1 (5 bases). Germline V CDR1 and CDR2: DFQATT, SNEGSKA (reference sequence). This CDR3 is 15 amino acids long. V shed 1 base and J shed 4 bases, with 14 bases lying between them. As DNA, the CDR3 is TGCAGTGCTAGAGTGGCCAGGGCCCTTAATCAGCCCCAGCATTTT. Residues: CSARVARALNQPQHF.

The V gene is TRBV20-1, the J gene TRBJ2-1; D is perhaps TRBD1 or TRBD2 (6 bases each). Germline V gene lookup returns CDR1 DFQATT and CDR2 SNEGSKA (reference sequence). V was shortened by 0 bases and J by 0 bases, with 12 bases between the two germline ends. This CDR3 has 16 residues. This CDR3 is CSARDEGGSSYNEQFF. CDR3 coding DNA: TGCAGTGCTAGAGATGAAGGGGGGAGCTCCTACAATGAGCAGTTCTTC.